This TCR beta chain was identified in a study of Tregs in tolerant kidney transplant recipients. Overall study results and limits: Antigen-driven expansion was suggested because donor-specific Tregs expanded more than all Tregs in tolerant patients.

V gave up 2 bases and J gave up 2 bases; unmatched junction bases: 5. The CDR3 contains 18 residues. The V gene's germline CDR1 is MGHRA and CDR2 YSYEKL. On this clone: Its antigen is unidentified. The CDR3 extends 3 residues past the end of the read, so its final part is completed from the germline J gene.

Mixed chimerism was transient after nonmyeloablative marrow transplants from related graft donors. Unstimulated Tregs (CD4+CD25+CD127-) and CD4+CD25- non-Tregs were sorted from PBMCs. Sequencing used immunoSEQ multiplex PCR; TCRdb keeps in-frame clones, though not all of them. This repertoire includes some 11,000 clones. This TCR derives from a human patient who received a combined kidney and bone marrow transplant. Some of the T cells may derive from the graft donor. Sequences were derived from CD8+ T cells from blood (PBMCs), sampled 24 months after the transplant. The chain couples TRBV4-1 to TRBJ2-2; 13 bases map to TRBD2. The CDR3 protein is CASSQMPGLAGNTGELFF. The CDR3 DNA, read in part, is TGCGCCAGCAGCCAAATGCCGGGACTAGCGGGAAACACCGGGGAG.